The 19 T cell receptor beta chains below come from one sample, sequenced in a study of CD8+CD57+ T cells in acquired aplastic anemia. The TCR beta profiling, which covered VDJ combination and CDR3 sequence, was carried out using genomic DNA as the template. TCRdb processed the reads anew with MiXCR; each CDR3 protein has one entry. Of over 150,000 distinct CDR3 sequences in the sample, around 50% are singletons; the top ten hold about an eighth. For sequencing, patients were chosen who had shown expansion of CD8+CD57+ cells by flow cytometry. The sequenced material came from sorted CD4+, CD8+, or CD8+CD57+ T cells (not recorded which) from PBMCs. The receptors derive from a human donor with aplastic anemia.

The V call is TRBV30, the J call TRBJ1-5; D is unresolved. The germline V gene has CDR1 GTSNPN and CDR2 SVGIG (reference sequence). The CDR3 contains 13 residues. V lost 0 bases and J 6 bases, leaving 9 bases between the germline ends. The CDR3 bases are TGTGCCTGGAGTGTACCTGCGGGTCAGCCCCAGCATTTT. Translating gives CAWSVPAGQPQHF.

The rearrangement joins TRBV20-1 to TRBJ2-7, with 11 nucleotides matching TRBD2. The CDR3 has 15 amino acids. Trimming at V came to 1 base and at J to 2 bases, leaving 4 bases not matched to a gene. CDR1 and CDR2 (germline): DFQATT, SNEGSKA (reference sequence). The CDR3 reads CSARGVAGGPYEQYF. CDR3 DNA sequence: TGCAGTGCTAGAGGGGTAGCGGGAGGGCCCTACGAGCAGTACTTC.

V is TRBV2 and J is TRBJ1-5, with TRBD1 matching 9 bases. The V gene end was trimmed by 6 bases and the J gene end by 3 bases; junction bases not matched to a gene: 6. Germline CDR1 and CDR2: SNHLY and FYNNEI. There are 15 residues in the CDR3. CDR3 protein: CASRGDRVNNQPQHF. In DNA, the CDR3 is TGTGCCAGCAGGGGGGACAGGGTGAACAATCAGCCCCAGCATTTT.

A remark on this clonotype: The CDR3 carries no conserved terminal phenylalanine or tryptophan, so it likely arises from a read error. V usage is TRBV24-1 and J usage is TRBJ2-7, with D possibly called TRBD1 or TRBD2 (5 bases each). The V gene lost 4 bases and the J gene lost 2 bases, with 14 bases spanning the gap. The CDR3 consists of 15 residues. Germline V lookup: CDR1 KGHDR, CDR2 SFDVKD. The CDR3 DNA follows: TGTGCCACCAGTGACACCGGGGCAGGGACCTACGAGCAGTACCTC. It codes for CATSDTGAGTYEQYL.

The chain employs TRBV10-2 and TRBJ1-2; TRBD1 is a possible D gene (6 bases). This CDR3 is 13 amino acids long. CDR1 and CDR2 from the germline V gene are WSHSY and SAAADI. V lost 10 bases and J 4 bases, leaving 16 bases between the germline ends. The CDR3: CATLRGNGYGYTF. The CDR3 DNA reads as TGCGCCACCCTGAGGGGGAACGGCTATGGCTACACCTTC.

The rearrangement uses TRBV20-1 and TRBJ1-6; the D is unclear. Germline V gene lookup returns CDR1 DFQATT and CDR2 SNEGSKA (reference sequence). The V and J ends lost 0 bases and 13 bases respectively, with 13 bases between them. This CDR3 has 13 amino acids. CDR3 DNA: TGCAGTGCTAGAGACCCCAAAGGGTATCCCCTCCACTTT. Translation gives CSARDPKGYPLHF.

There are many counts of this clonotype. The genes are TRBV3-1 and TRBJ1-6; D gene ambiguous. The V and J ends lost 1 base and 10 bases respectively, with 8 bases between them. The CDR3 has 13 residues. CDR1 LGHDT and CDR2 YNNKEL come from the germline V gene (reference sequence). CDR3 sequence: CASSQGLRSPLHF. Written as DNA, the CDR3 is TGTGCCAGCAGCCAAGGATTGCGGTCACCCCTCCACTTT.

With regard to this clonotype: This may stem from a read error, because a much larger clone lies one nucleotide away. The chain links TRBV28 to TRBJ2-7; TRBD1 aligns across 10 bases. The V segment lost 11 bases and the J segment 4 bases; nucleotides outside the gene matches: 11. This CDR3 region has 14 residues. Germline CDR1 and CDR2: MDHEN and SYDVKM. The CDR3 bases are TGTGCCTGCCGGTCACGACAGGGGGCATACGAGCAGTACTTC. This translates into CACRSRQGAYEQYF.

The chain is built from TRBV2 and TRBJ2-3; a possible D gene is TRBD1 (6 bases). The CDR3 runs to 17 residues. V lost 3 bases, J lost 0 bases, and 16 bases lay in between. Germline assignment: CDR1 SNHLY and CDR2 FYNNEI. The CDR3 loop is CASSEGRGYLSTDTQYF. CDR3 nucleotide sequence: TGTGCCAGCAGTGAGGGTAGGGGGTATCTTAGCACAGATACGCAGTATTTT.

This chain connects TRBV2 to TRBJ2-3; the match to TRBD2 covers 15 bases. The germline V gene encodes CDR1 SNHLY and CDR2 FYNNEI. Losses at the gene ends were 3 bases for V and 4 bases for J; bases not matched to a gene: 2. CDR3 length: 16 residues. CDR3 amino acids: CASSEGLAGGSDTQYF. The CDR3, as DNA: TGTGCCAGCAGTGAGGGACTAGCGGGAGGTTCAGATACGCAGTATTTT.

The CDR3 region has the DNA TGTGCCAGCAGTGATGTCCTCTACGAGCAGTACTTC. As protein: CASSDVLYEQYF. The chain recombines TRBV12-3 or TRBV12-4 with TRBJ2-7; unclear D gene. The CDR3 is made up of 12 amino acids. V lost 5 bases and J lost 3, with 8 bases in between.

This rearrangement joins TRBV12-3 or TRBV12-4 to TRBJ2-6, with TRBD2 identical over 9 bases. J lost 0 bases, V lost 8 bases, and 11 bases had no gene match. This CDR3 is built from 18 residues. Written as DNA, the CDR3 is TGTGCCAGCTGTCCTAACCTAGCGGGGACCTCTGGGGCCAACGTCCTGACTTTC. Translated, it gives CASCPNLAGTSGANVLTF.

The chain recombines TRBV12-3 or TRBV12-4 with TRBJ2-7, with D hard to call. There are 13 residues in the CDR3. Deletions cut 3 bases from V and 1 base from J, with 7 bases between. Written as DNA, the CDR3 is TGTGCCAGCAGTTTGTCCGAATCCTACGAGCAGTACTTC. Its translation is CASSLSESYEQYF.

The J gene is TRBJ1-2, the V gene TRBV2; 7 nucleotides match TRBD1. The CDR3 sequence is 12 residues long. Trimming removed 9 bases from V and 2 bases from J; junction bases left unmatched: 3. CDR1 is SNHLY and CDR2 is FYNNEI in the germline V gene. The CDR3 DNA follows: TGTGCCAGAGCGACAGGGAACTATGGCTACACCTTC. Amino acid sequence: CARATGNYGYTF.

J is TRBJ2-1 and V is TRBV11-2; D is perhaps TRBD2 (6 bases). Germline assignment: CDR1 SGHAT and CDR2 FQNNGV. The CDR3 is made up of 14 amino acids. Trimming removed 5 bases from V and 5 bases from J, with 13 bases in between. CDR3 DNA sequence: TGTGCCAGCAGCCCCCAAGGCGGGGACAATGAGCAGTTCTTC. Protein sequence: CASSPQGGDNEQFF.

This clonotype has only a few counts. Written as DNA, the CDR3 is TGTGCCACCAGCAGAGGACAAGGTAATGATCAGCCCCAGCATTTT. This gives the protein CATSRGQGNDQPQHF. V and J are TRBV15 and TRBJ1-5, with no clear D. The CDR3 is made up of 15 amino acids. The germline V gene has CDR1 LNHNV and CDR2 YYDKDF (reference sequence). Trimming took off 1 base at V and 5 bases at J, with 12 bases between the two ends. The full variable domain, in which reference TRBV15 and TRBJ1-5 provide the parts outside the CDR3, is DAMVIQNPRYQVTQFGKPVTLSCSQTLNHNVMYWYQQKSSQAPKLLFHYYDKDFNNEADTPDNFQSRRPNTSFCFLDIRSPGLGDTAMYLCATSRGQGNDQPQHFGDGTRLSIL.

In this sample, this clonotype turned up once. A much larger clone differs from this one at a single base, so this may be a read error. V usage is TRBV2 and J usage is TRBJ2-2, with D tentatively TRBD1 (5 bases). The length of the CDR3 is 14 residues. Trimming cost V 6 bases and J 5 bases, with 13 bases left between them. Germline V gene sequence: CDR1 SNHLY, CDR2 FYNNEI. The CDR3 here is CASSQGAGTGELFF. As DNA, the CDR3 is TGTGCCAGCAGCCAAGGGGCAGGTACCGGGGAGCTGTTTTTT.

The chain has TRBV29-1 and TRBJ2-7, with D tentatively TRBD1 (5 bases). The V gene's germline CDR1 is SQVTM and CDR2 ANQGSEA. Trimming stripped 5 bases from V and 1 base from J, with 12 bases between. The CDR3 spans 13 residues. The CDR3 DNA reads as TGCAGCGTTCAAGGGGCAACGTCCTACGAGCAGTACTTC. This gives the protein CSVQGATSYEQYF.

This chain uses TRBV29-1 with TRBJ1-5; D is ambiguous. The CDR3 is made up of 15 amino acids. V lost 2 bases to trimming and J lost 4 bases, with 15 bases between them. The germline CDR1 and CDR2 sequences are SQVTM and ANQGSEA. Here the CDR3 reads CSVEYGRSGNQPQHF. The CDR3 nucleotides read TGCAGCGTTGAATACGGAAGGTCGGGAAATCAGCCCCAGCATTTT.